Listed here are 10 T cell receptor beta chains from one sample, sequenced in a study of graft-versus-host responses after intestinal transplantation (dated by TCRdb to 2020 to 2022). These receptors are not linked to any known antigen. Library preparation employed the immunoSEQ multiplex PCR assay. TCRdb took over this immuneACCESS table, retaining in-frame rearrangements with V and J assigned. Such tables are incomplete; in checked studies, under half of the missing clones stem from an unresolved V gene, and the remainder is unexplained. This sample lists 65,000 to 90,000 clones; less than 95% were detected once. The top ten constitute 7.6% of the sample. The intended sense of this specimen's time point label: cells obtained before transplantation from donor or recipient. The sequencing used unstimulated CD8+ T cells sorted from spleen or lymph node cells, collected before transplant. These receptors all stem from a human donor who was the organ donor for an intestinal transplant.

This chain connects TRBV11-2 to TRBJ1-2; D is unclear. The germline CDR1 and CDR2 sequences are SGHAT and FQNNGV. V lost 3 bases, J lost 12 bases, and 17 bases lay in between. There are 13 residues in the CDR3. The CDR3 protein is CASSLANGEDHTF. Here the CDR3 DNA reads TGTGCCAGCAGCTTGGCCAACGGAGAAGATCACACCTTC. The full variable domain, rest sourced from reference TRBV11-2 and TRBJ1-2, is EAGVAQSPRYKIIEKRQSVAFWCNPISGHATLYWYQQILGQGPKLLIQFQNNGVVDDSQLPKDRFSAERLKGVDSTLKIQPAKLEDSAVYLCASSLANGEDHTFGSGTRLTVV.

This clone has just a few counts. This chain links TRBV7-7 with TRBJ2-1, with 11 bases matching TRBD1. The CDR3 totals 14 residues. Trimming took 5 bases from V and 8 from J; bases not matched to a gene: 5. Germline lookup yields CDR1 SSHAT and CDR2 FNYEAQ (reference sequence). CDR3 nucleotide sequence: TGTGCCAGCAGCCCGGACAGGGGGCTGGATGAGCAGTTCTTC. Its translation: CASSPDRGLDEQFF.

The chain uses TRBV6-1 and TRBJ1-3; D is ambiguous. CDR1 is MNHNS and CDR2 is SASEGT in the germline V gene. The CDR3 totals 15 residues. Trimming stripped 4 bases from V and 0 bases from J, with 10 bases between. This chain's CDR3 is CASSVIGLSGNTIYF. The CDR3 nucleotides read TGTGCCAGCAGTGTAATAGGGCTCTCTGGAAACACCATATATTTT.

The chain carries TRBV10-3 and TRBJ1-1; D may be TRBD1 (6 bases). V lost 0 bases and J lost 1, with 12 bases in between. The CDR3 extends over 16 amino acids. CDR1 ENHRY and CDR2 SYGVKD come from the germline V gene. The CDR3 sequence: CAISESYGGANTEAFF. The CDR3 nucleotides are TGTGCCATCAGTGAGTCTTACGGGGGCGCGAACACTGAAGCTTTCTTT.

The chain combines TRBV4-1 with TRBJ1-2; tentatively, D is TRBD1 (6 bases). Trimming pared 4 bases from V and 3 bases from J, leaving 18 bases between. This CDR3 region has 16 residues. Germline V lookup: CDR1 MGHRA, CDR2 YSYEKL. The CDR3 DNA sequence: TGCGCCAGCAGCCGGTTACTCGCAGGGGACGACTATGGCTACACCTTC. It codes for CASSRLLAGDDYGYTF.

The rearrangement joins TRBV6-5 to TRBJ2-1; 7 bases fit TRBD2. CDR3 size: 14 residues. Germline CDR1 is MNHEY and CDR2 is SVGAGI. V lost 0 bases to trimming and J lost 6 bases; unmatched junction nucleotides: 2. Here the CDR3 reads CASSYSGGINEQFF. The CDR3 DNA follows: TGTGCCAGCAGTTACTCGGGAGGGATCAATGAGCAGTTCTTC.

This chain connects TRBV4-1 to TRBJ2-2, with TRBD2 matching over 10 bases. Per the germline V gene, CDR1 is MGHRA and CDR2 is YSYEKL. This CDR3 spans 16 amino acids. V trimming: 2 bases; J trimming: 4 bases; junction bases outside the gene matches: 4. The DNA for the CDR3 is TGCGCCAGCAGCCAACACAAGCGGGGGGGCACCGGGGAGCTGTTTTTT. Encoded protein: CASSQHKRGGTGELFF.

In DNA form, the CDR3 reads TGTGCCAGAAGCTTGTGGCACGTTTATAGCAATCAGCCCCAGCATTTT. Amino acid sequence: CARSLWHVYSNQPQHF. The chain has TRBV5-3 and TRBJ1-5; D gene ambiguous. TRBV5-3 is labeled an ORF, and its function is uncertain. V gave up 1 base and J gave up 0 bases, with 11 bases separating them. The CDR3 totals 16 residues.

This sequence joins TRBV9 and TRBJ1-1; possible D gene TRBD1, 6 bases. Looked up from germline, CDR1 is SGDLS and CDR2 is YYNGEE. The germline V and J ends were trimmed by 7 bases and 0 bases, with 7 bases remaining between them. The CDR3 length is 12 residues. CDR3 sequence reads: CASGQLNTEAFF. As DNA, the CDR3 is TGTGCCAGCGGACAGTTGAACACTGAAGCTTTCTTT.

The count of this clone is one. The V gene is TRBV5-1, the J gene TRBJ2-5; D is ambiguous. Germline V lookup: CDR1 SGHRS, CDR2 YFSETQ. The CDR3 is 14 amino acids. The V gene lost 7 bases and the J gene lost 5 bases, with 18 bases spanning the gap. The DNA for the CDR3 is TGCGCCAGCCACGAGCGCTCCGCCGGCGAGACCCAGTACTTC. It specifies CASHERSAGETQYF.